Described below is a single T cell receptor beta chain sequence and its context. Enrolment of Seattle patients took place during active infection, and they were followed longitudinally. The record originates from a study of blood T cell repertoires in COVID-19. V gave up 1 base and J gave up 7 bases; unmatched junction bases: 5. CDR1 and CDR2 (germline): SGHTA, FQGNSA. This CDR3 is 14 amino acids long. Profiled with immunoSEQ multiplex PCR; TCRdb holds only in-frame clones, not every one. The sample includes around 370,000 clones, roughly 86% seen only once; the top ten take more than 5.5%. This chain joins TRBV7-2 and TRBJ1-2, with TRBD1 matching over 8 bases. Source material: peripheral blood. This sequence originates from a woman between 65 and 79 years old with COVID-19, enrolled during active disease. In DNA, the CDR3 is TGTGCCAGCAGCTTAGGGGACAGGATAGGTGGCTACACCTTC. It specifies CASSLGDRIGGYTF. The full variable domain, in which reference TRBV7-2 and TRBJ1-2 provide the parts outside the CDR3, is GAGVSQSPSNKVTEKGKDVELRCDPISGHTALYWYRQSLGQGLEFLIYFQGNSAPDKSGLPSDRFSAERTGGSVSTLTIQRTQQEDSAVYLCASSLGDRIGGYTFGSGTRLTVV.